The TCR beta chain under discussion was sequenced for a study of blood T cell repertoires in COVID-19. Whole-study context: PBMCs, B-cell-depleted T cells, or T cells provided the cDNA or gDNA that made up the material.

Per the original data handling: Using reference gene primer amplification, nucleated cell counts were estimated. TCRdb keeps only in-frame clones here, not all; method: immunoSEQ multiplex PCR. V and J calls and clone size are copied from that table; D and trimming were computed from the DNA. The sample carries a few hundred thousand clones, about 89% recorded once. Germline values: CDR1 LGHDT, CDR2 YNNKEL (reference sequence). The CDR3 totals 13 residues. Between the trimmed V and J ends, which lost 2 bases and 5 bases, there was a span of 9 bases. The chain carries TRBV3-1 (or the pseudogene TRBV3-2) and TRBJ1-2; weak D call: TRBD1 (6 bases). The clonotype originates from a man aged 35-49 years with acute or convalescent COVID-19. Source material: peripheral blood. CDR3 amino acids: CASSQQGKYGYTF. The CDR3 region has the DNA TGTGCCAGCAGCCAACAGGGGAAGTATGGCTACACCTTC.